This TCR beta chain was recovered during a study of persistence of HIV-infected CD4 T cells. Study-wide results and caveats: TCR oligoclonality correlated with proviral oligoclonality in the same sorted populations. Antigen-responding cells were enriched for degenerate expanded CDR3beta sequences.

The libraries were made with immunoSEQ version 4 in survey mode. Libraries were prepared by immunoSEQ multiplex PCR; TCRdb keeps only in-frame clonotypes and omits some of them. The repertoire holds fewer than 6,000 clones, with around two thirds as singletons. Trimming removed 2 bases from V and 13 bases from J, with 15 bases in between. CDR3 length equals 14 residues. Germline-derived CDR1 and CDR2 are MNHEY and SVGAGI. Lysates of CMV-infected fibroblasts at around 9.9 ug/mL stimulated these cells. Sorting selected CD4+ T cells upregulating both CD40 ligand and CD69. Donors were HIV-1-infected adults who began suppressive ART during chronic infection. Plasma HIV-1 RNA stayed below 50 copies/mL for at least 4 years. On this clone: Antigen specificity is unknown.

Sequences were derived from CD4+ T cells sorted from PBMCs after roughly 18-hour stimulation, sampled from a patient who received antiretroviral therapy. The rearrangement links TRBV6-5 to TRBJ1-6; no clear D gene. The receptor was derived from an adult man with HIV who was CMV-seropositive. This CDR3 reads CASSYGGRTSPLHF. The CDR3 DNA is TGTGCCAGCAGTTACGGTGGCCGCACGTCGCCCCTCCACTTT.